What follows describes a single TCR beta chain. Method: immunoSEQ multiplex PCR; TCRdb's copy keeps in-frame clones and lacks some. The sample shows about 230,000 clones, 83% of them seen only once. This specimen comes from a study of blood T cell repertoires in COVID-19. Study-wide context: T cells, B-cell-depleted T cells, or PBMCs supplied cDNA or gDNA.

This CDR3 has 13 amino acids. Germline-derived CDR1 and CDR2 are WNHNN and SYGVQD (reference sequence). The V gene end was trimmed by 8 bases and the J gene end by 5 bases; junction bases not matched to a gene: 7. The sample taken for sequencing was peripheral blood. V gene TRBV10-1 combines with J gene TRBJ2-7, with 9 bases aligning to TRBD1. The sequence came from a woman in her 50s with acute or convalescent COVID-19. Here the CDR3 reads CASAGQGNHEQYF. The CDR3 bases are TGCGCCAGCGCCGGACAGGGGAACCACGAGCAGTACTTC.